One sample yielded the 3 T cell receptor beta chains listed below, sequenced in a study of T-cell reconstitution after alpha-beta-depleted transplantation in children. Library preparation (for TCRbeta) was performed with unique molecular identifiers. TCRdb analysed the PCR reads with MiXCR anew, one entry per CDR3 protein. The table includes roughly 220,000 distinct CDR3 sequences, approximately 9.7% detected once. This material consisted of PBMCs from the stem cell graft donor, taken from the stem cell graft. These receptors came from a human donor who donated a stem cell graft to a child with SCID.

This clonotype was detected many times. This chain links TRBV7-9 with TRBJ1-1; D is uncertain. CDR3 length: 13 residues. Trimming took off 5 bases at V and 11 bases at J, with 18 bases between the two ends. Germline-derived CDR1 and CDR2 are SEHNR and FQNEAQ (reference sequence). In nucleotides, the CDR3 is TGTGCCAGCAGCCCAGCAGGAGGTATTGGGGCTTTCTTT. This codes for CASSPAGGIGAFF.

This clonotype was counted ten times or more. V gene TRBV7-9 combines with J gene TRBJ1-2; weak D call: TRBD1 (5 bases). In germline, CDR1 is SEHNR, CDR2 FQNEAQ (reference sequence). This CDR3 is built from 16 residues. V dropped 1 base and J dropped 4 bases, with 16 bases sitting between them. CDR3 sequence: CASSLVNQGGRYGYTF. In DNA form, the CDR3 reads TGTGCCAGCAGCTTAGTGAACCAGGGTGGCCGCTATGGCTACACCTTC.

The chain carries TRBV9 and TRBJ1-2; D gene uncertain. V gave up 0 bases and J gave up 4 bases, with 13 bases separating them. CDR1 and CDR2 (germline): SGDLS, YYNGEE. The CDR3 has 15 residues. Here the CDR3 DNA reads TGTGCCAGCAGCGTAGAACCGGAAGCGGGCTATGGCTACACCTTC. It encodes CASSVEPEAGYGYTF.